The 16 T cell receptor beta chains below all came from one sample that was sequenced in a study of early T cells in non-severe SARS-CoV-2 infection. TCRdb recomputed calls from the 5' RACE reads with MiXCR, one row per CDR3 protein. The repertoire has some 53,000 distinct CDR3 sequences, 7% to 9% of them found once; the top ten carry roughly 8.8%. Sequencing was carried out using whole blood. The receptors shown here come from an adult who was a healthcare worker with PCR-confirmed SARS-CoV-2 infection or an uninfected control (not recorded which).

This CDR3 is CASSIAGGNNEQFF. The CDR3 DNA follows: TGTGCCAGTAGTATAGCGGGAGGTAACAATGAGCAGTTCTTC. The J gene is TRBJ2-1, the V gene TRBV19; TRBD2 aligns across 7 bases. The V and J ends lost 1 base and 5 bases, in that order; junction bases with no gene match: 2. Germline V lookup: CDR1 LNHDA, CDR2 SQIVND (reference sequence). The CDR3 sequence is 14 residues long.

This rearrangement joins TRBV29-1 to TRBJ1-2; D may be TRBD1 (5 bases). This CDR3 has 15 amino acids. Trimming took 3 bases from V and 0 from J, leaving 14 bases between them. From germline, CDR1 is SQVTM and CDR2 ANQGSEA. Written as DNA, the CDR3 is TGCAGCGTTGAGTCCCCAGGGCCCTCTAACTATGGCTACACCTTC. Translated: CSVESPGPSNYGYTF.

The CDR3 coding sequence is TGTGCAAGTCGCTTAGCTAACCGTTGGGGACCCACCCCCTACGAGCAGTACTTC. It yields the protein CASRLANRWGPTPYEQYF. The chain couples TRBV12-2 to TRBJ2-7; TRBD1, the table's D call, was not compared with the DNA. TRBV12-2 is a pseudogene. The CDR3 consists of 18 residues.

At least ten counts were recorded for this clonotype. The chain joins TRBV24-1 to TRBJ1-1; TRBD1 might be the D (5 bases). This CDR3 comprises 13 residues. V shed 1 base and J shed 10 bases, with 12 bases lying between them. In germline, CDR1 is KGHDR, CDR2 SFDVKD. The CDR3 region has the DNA TGTGCCACCAGTGATTTTAGGGCTCAGGGAGCTTTCTTT. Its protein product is CATSDFRAQGAFF.

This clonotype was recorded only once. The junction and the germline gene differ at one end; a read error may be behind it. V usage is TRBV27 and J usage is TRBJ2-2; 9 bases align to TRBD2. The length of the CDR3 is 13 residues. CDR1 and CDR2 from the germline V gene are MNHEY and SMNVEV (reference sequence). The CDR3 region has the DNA TGCACTAGCGGGCGATCGAACACCGGGGAGCTGTTTTTT. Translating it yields CTSGRSNTGELFF.

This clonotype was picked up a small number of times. This CDR3 is CSARSDSEQFF. Here the CDR3 DNA reads TGCAGTGCTAGATCGGATAGTGAGCAGTTCTTC. The chain uses TRBV20-1 and TRBJ2-1; D is unresolved. Trimming took 2 bases from V and 9 from J, leaving 8 bases between them. CDR1 is DFQATT and CDR2 is SNEGSKA in the germline V gene (reference sequence). This CDR3 is 11 amino acids long.

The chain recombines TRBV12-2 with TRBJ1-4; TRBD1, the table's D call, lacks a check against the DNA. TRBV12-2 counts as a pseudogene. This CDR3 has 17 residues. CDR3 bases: TGTGCAAGTCGCTCTCCAACTGTGACAGGGGAGGATGAAAAACTGTTTTTT. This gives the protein CASRSPTVTGEDEKLFF.

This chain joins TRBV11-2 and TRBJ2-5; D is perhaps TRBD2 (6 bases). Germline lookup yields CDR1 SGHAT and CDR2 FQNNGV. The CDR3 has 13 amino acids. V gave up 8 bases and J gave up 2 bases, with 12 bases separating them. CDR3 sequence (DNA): TGTGCCAGCTCGGCCGGGAGACAAGAGACCCAGTACTTC. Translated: CASSAGRQETQYF.

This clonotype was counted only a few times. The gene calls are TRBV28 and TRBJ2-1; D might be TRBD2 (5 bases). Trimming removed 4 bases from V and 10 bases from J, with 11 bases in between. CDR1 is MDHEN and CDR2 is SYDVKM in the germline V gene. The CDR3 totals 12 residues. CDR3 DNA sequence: TGTGCCAGCAGTTCAGGCGGACTCGAGCAGTTCTTC. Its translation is CASSSGGLEQFF. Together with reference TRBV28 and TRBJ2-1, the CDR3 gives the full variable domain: DVKVTQSSRYLVKRTGEKVFLECVQDMDHENMFWYRQDPGLGLRLIYFSYDVKMKEKGDIPEGYSVSREKKERFSLILESASTNQTSMYLCASSSGGLEQFFGPGTRLTVL.

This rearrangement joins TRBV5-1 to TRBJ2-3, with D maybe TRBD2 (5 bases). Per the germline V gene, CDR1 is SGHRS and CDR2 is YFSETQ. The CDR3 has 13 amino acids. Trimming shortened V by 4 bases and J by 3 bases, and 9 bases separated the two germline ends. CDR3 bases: TGCGCCAGCAGCCCGGCGGGTACAGATACGCAGTATTTT. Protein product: CASSPAGTDTQYF.

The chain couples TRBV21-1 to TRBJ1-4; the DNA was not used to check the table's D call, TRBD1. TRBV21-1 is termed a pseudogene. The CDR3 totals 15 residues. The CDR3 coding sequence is TGTGCCAGCAGCAAAAGGAGCGGGGGGCATGAAAAACTGTTTTTT. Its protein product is CASSKRSGGHEKLFF.

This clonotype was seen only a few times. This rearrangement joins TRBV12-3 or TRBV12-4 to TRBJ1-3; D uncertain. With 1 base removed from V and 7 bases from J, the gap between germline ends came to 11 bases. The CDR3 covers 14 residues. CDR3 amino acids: CASSLGHNRNTIYF. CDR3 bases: TGTGCCAGCAGTTTAGGACACAATCGCAACACCATATATTTT.

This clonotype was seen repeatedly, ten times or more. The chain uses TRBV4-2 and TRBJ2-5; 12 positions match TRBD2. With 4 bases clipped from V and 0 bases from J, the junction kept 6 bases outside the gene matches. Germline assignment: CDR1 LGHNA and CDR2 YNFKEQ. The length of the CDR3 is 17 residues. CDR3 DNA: TGTGCCAGCAGCCTCGAACTAGCGGGGGGATACCAAGAGACCCAGTACTTC. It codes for CASSLELAGGYQETQYF.

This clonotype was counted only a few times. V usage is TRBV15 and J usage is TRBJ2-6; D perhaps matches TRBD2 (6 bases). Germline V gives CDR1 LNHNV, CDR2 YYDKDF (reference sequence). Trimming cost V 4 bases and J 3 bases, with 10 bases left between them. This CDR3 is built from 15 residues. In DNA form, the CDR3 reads TGTGCCACCAGCACTAGGACTAATGGGGCCAACGTCCTGACTTTC. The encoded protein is CATSTRTNGANVLTF.

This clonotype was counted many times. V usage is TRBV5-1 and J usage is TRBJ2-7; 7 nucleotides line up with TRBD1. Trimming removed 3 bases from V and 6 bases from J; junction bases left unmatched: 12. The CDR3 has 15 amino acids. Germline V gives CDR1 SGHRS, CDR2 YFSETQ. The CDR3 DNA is TGCGCCAGCAGCTGGACCGGACAGGATGCGCGCGAGCAGTACTTC. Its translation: CASSWTGQDAREQYF.

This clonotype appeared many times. CDR3 in DNA: TGTGCCAGCAGACCATGGGGGACAGATCAGCCCCAGCATTTT. This codes for CASRPWGTDQPQHF. The chain couples TRBV5-6 to TRBJ1-5; TRBD1 agrees at 7 bases. CDR1 SGHDT and CDR2 YYEEEE come from the germline V gene. Trimming at V came to 5 bases and at J to 5 bases, leaving 7 bases not matched to a gene. The CDR3 covers 14 residues.